This entry describes one TCR beta chain. As yet, its antigen is unknown. Second-dose intervals of approximately 4 or approximately 12 weeks were pooled. The source of the sample is a study of T cell responses to AZD1222 COVID-19 vaccine. The study's findings and limits: Vaccine-associated CD4 TCRs ranged over spike, dominating at 160-218 and 743-854. At study baseline, merely several AZD1222 recipients were seropositive. It should be noted that donors were predominantly white British and more often female, and clonal diversity was possibly underestimated.

Libraries were prepared by immunoSEQ multiplex PCR; TCRdb keeps only in-frame clonotypes and omits some of them. Of roughly 70,000 clones listed, 80% to 90% are singletons. Between the trimmed V and J ends, which lost 0 bases and 7 bases, there was a span of 15 bases. Germline V CDR1 and CDR2: SQVTM, ANQGSEA. There are 14 residues in the CDR3. The sample in question was peripheral blood, obtained 28 days after the second AZD1222 dose. The chain uses TRBV29-1 and TRBJ1-2, with D uncertain. The sequence was obtained from an adult who received the AZD1222 COVID-19 vaccine. CDR3: CSVEDLVARGGYTF. The CDR3 DNA sequence: TGCAGCGTTGAAGATCTGGTGGCTCGGGGTGGCTACACCTTC.